Listed below are T cell receptor beta chains from one sample, sequenced in a study of T cell repertoires in cytomegalovirus infection. TCRdb re-analysed the reads in MiXCR, keeping a single row per CDR3 protein. The repertoire holds fewer than 550,000 distinct CDR3 sequences, with around 11% as singletons. The specimen was PBMCs. The receptors were gathered from a human donor in good health (CMV status not recorded). Some clones in this sample may be carry-over from other donors' samples. The CDR3 runs from the conserved cysteine through the conserved F or W. The D gene is left open where the match is weak. Size is stated for part of the rows, as once, few or many counts, or as a class when the clone is expanded.

v_gene	j_gene	d_gene	abundance	CDR3aa	CDR3nt
TRBV11-1	TRBJ2-5	NA	many	CASRVSETQYF	TGTGCCAGCAGGGTGTCGGAGACCCAGTACTTC
TRBV7-2	TRBJ2-7	TRBD1	many	CASSSYSRGQGYEQYF	TGTGCCAGCAGCTCATATAGTCGCGGACAGGGATACGAGCAGTACTTC
TRBV5-1	TRBJ2-4	TRBD2	few	CASSITSARAKNIQYF	TGCGCCAGCAGCATAACTAGCGCCCGAGCCAAAAACATTCAGTACTTC
TRBV24-1	TRBJ2-3	TRBD2	few	CATSDPARGTSGSKDTQYF	TGTGCCACCAGTGATCCCGCCCGAGGGACTAGCGGGAGTAAAGATACGCAGTATTTT
TRBV7-2	TRBJ1-1	NA	many	CASSPGVGMNTEAFF	TGTGCCAGCAGCCCCGGGGTAGGGATGAACACTGAAGCTTTCTTT
TRBV2	TRBJ1-1	NA	few	CASSGLRMNTEAFF	TGTGCCAGCAGCGGACTGAGGATGAACACTGAAGCTTTCTTT
TRBV19	TRBJ2-1	NA	many	CASSIPAGRPSYNEQFF	TGTGCCAGTAGTATTCCCGCGGGGAGACCCTCCTACAATGAGCAGTTCTTC
TRBV12-3/TRBV12-4	TRBJ1-1	NA	once	CASSHSRGGNEAFF	TGTGCCAGCAGTCATAGCAGGGGCGGGAATGAAGCTTTCTTT
TRBV18	TRBJ1-1	NA	few	CASSPPGQRIMNTEAFF	TGTGCCAGCTCACCACCGGGACAACGAATCATGAACACTGAAGCTTTCTTT
TRBV4-2	TRBJ1-6	NA	many	CASSQDDPDNSPLHF	TGTGCCAGCAGCCAAGATGATCCGGACAATTCACCCCTCCACTTT
TRBV7-2	TRBJ1-2	TRBD1	many	CASSLLPGQVAGYTF	TGTGCCAGCAGCTTACTCCCGGGACAGGTCGCAGGCTACACCTTC
TRBV7-3	TRBJ2-6	TRBD1	many	CASSEPLRGMDQSGANVLTF	TGTGCCAGCAGCGAACCTCTCAGGGGGATGGACCAATCTGGGGCCAACGTCCTGACTTTC
TRBV4-2	TRBJ1-2	NA	many	CASSQNLPYGYTF	TGTGCCAGCAGCCAAAACTTACCTTATGGCTACACCTTC
TRBV30	TRBJ1-1	TRBD1	NA	CAWRFTGGNTEAFF	TGTGCCTGGAGGTTCACAGGGGGAAACACTGAAGCTTTCTTT
TRBV18	TRBJ2-2	TRBD1	few	CASSGQSNTGELFF	TGTGCCAGTTCGGGACAGTCGAACACCGGGGAGCTGTTTTTT
TRBV2	TRBJ1-1	NA	many	CASSEEGAGEAFF	TGTGCCAGCAGTGAAGAGGGAGCAGGTGAAGCTTTCTTT
TRBV5-3	TRBJ2-7	TRBD1	NA	CASSPVDRNYGYEQYF	TGTGCCAGCAGCCCGGTGGACAGGAACTATGGCTACGAGCAGTACTTC
TRBV27	TRBJ1-6	TRBD1	NA	CASSSSWDRENSPLHF	TGTGCCAGCAGTTCCTCGTGGGACAGGGAAAATTCACCCCTCCACTTT
TRBV28	TRBJ1-1	NA	few	CASSPLGWGTEAFF	TGTGCCAGCAGCCCCCTGGGCTGGGGCACTGAAGCTTTCTTT
TRBV29-1	TRBJ2-6	NA	many	CSVGGTGLGGANVLTF	TGCAGCGTCGGAGGAACAGGCCTAGGGGGGGCCAACGTCCTGACTTTC
TRBV5-4	TRBJ2-7	TRBD2	many	CASSLCKLAGWFATYEQYF	TGTGCCAGCAGCTTGTGTAAACTAGCGGGTTGGTTCGCTACCTACGAGCAGTACTTC
TRBV11-2	TRBJ2-7	NA	many	CASSLEVGESEYF	TGTGCCAGCAGCTTAGAGGTCGGGGAGTCGGAGTACTTC
TRBV19	TRBJ2-4	NA	NA	CASSVRAGAYKNIQYF	TGTGCCAGTAGTGTTCGGGCAGGGGCTTACAAAAACATTCAGTACTTC
TRBV7-2	TRBJ2-5	NA	many	CASSLGSRETQYF	TGTGCCAGCAGCTTAGGCTCTCGGGAGACCCAGTACTTC
TRBV7-9	TRBJ1-1	NA	few	CASSLGQARKWNTEAFF	TGTGCCAGCAGCTTAGGGCAGGCCCGCAAATGGAACACTGAAGCTTTCTTT
TRBV6-5	TRBJ2-2	TRBD1	many	CASSYSIGQGLNTGELFF	TGTGCCAGCAGTTACTCGATAGGACAGGGATTGAACACCGGGGAGCTGTTTTTT
TRBV28	TRBJ1-5	NA	many	CASSLPSHPEPQHF	TGTGCCAGCAGTTTACCCTCTCATCCGGAACCCCAGCATTTT
TRBV3-1	TRBJ2-2	TRBD1	many	CASSQAGQGPGELFF	TGTGCCAGCAGCCAGGCTGGACAGGGCCCCGGGGAGCTGTTTTTT
TRBV7-9	TRBJ1-1	NA	many	CASSLETDTEAFF	TGTGCCAGCAGCTTAGAAACCGACACTGAAGCTTTCTTT
TRBV5-5	TRBJ1-4	NA	many	CASSLWGTSPLTEKLFF	TGTGCCAGCAGCTTGTGGGGGACTTCTCCCCTAACTGAAAAACTGTTTTTT
TRBV5-1	TRBJ1-1	NA	many	CASSLDWATEAFF	TGCGCCAGCAGCTTGGATTGGGCCACTGAAGCTTTCTTT
TRBV28	TRBJ2-1	TRBD2	many	CASSRTGGWNEQFF	TGTGCCAGCAGTCGAACGGGAGGTTGGAATGAGCAGTTCTTC
TRBV6-5	TRBJ1-1	TRBD1	many	CASSYRQGGSAFF	TGTGCCAGCAGTTACAGACAGGGAGGTTCGGCTTTCTTT
TRBV19	TRBJ2-7	TRBD1	NA	CASSSMGQGYEQYF	TGTGCCAGTAGTTCCATGGGACAGGGCTACGAGCAGTACTTC
TRBV19	TRBJ2-5	TRBD2	few	CASSIESLAGAETQYF	TGTGCCAGTAGTATAGAATCACTAGCGGGAGCAGAGACCCAGTACTTC
TRBV7-8	TRBJ1-1	NA	many	CASSYMWKRENTEAFF	TGTGCCAGCAGTTATATGTGGAAAAGAGAAAACACTGAAGCTTTCTTT
TRBV20-1	TRBJ2-1	TRBD2	many	CSAGRGLMDEQFF	TGCAGTGCGGGAAGGGGACTAATGGATGAGCAGTTCTTC
TRBV5-4	TRBJ2-3	NA	many	CASSLLKDPHTQYF	TGTGCCAGCAGCTTGTTAAAGGACCCGCATACGCAGTATTTT
TRBV19	TRBJ1-5	NA	NA	CASSIDQSGEEASNQPQHF	TGTGCCAGTAGTATAGATCAAAGTGGGGAGGAGGCGAGCAATCAGCCCCAGCATTTT
TRBV2	TRBJ1-1	NA	many	CATTGRRTEAFF	TGTGCCACCACAGGGAGGAGGACTGAAGCTTTCTTT
TRBV28	TRBJ2-3	NA	many	CASSSGSPLTDTQYF	TGTGCCAGCAGTTCTGGGTCCCCTCTCACAGATACGCAGTATTTT
TRBV28	TRBJ2-1	NA	NA	CASSFPLGGSNNEQFF	TGTGCCAGCAGTTTCCCCCTGGGCGGCTCTAACAATGAGCAGTTCTTC